A single TCR beta chain is shown here with its context. Sample-barcoded 5' priming and a J-beta primer mix drove a second PCR of about 6 to 12 cycles. TCRdb reprocessed the 5' RACE reads via MiXCR and lists one record per CDR3 protein. The sample has a few hundred thousand distinct CDR3 sequences, more than 45% seen once. With 5 bases clipped from V and 5 bases from J, the junction kept 6 bases outside the gene matches. Germline assignment: CDR1 SGHTA and CDR2 FQGTGA. CDR3 size: 15 residues. The record originates from a study of blood T cells in healthy people across ages. V and J are TRBV7-3 and TRBJ2-3; 11 bases are a match to TRBD1. The receptor comes from a man in his fifties or sixties in good health. The sample taken for sequencing was blood. This CDR3 reads CASSRGQGVGDTQYF. As DNA, the CDR3 is TGTGCCAGCAGCAGGGGACAGGGGGTAGGAGATACGCAGTATTTT.